The 22 T cell receptor beta chains reported below all come from one sample, sequenced in a study of T cell responses to AZD1222 COVID-19 vaccine. Produced via immunoSEQ multiplex PCR; TCRdb's table is partial and in-frame only. The table includes 95,000 to 150,000 clones, 85% to 90% detected once. Sequences were derived from peripheral blood, sampled on day 0 of AZD1222 vaccination. These receptors were taken from an adult in good health.

The chain joins TRBV5-6 to TRBJ1-2; D might be TRBD1 (5 bases). Trimming removed 0 bases from V and 4 bases from J, with 13 bases in between. Germline V lookup: CDR1 SGHDT, CDR2 YYEEEE. This CDR3 spans 15 amino acids. The CDR3 region has the DNA TGTGCCAGCAGCTTGGCGGGCAGGGAGGGCTATGGCTACACCTTC. Protein sequence: CASSLAGREGYGYTF.

The CDR3 nucleotides read TGTGCCAGCAGTCCCCACCCGTATTATAATTCACCCCTCCACTTT. It codes for CASSPHPYYNSPLHF. The rearrangement joins TRBV27 to TRBJ1-6; no firm D call. Germline loops: CDR1 MNHEY, CDR2 SMNVEV (reference sequence). The ends were cut back, 5 bases at V and 4 bases at J, with 12 bases in the middle. This CDR3 is 15 amino acids long.

This clone was counted a single time. This sequence joins TRBV14 and TRBJ2-2, with D possibly matching TRBD1 (5 bases). The V gene lost 2 bases and the J gene lost 2 bases, with 12 bases spanning the gap. CDR1 is SGHDN, CDR2 FVKESK, per germline. The CDR3 has 16 amino acids. The CDR3 DNA is TGTGCCAGCAGCCAACAGGGAAGGGGAAACACCGGGGAGCTGTTTTTT. Translated: CASSQQGRGNTGELFF.

The rearrangement joins TRBV10-3 to TRBJ1-5, with D maybe TRBD1 (5 bases). In germline, CDR1 is ENHRY, CDR2 SYGVKD. The ends were cut back, 3 bases at V and 6 bases at J, with 12 bases in the middle. The CDR3 runs 14 residues. The DNA for the CDR3 is TGTGCCATCAGTGAAGCTCTCAGGGCTCAGCCCCAGCATTTT. Its translation: CAISEALRAQPQHF.

This sequence joins TRBV27 and TRBJ1-1; D may be TRBD1 (6 bases). The CDR3 extends over 16 amino acids. Germline V CDR1 and CDR2: MNHEY, SMNVEV (reference sequence). V lost 8 bases, J lost 1 base, and 20 bases lay in between. CDR3 loop: CASSQTHVQGNTEAFF. The CDR3 DNA reads TGTGCCAGCTCCCAAACCCACGTACAGGGGAACACTGAAGCTTTCTTT.

The CDR3 loop reads CSASKVLGTEAFF. The CDR3 nucleotides are TGCAGTGCTAGTAAGGTTTTGGGCACTGAAGCTTTCTTT. This chain links TRBV20-1 with TRBJ1-1, with D unresolved. CDR1 is DFQATT and CDR2 is SNEGSKA in the germline V gene (reference sequence). V lost 3 bases and J lost 4, with 12 bases in between. The CDR3 is made up of 13 amino acids.

The V gene is TRBV30, the J gene TRBJ2-3; D is perhaps TRBD2 (6 bases). Looked up from germline, CDR1 is GTSNPN and CDR2 is SVGIG (reference sequence). The CDR3 consists of 11 residues. Trimming removed 5 bases from V and 8 bases from J, with 11 bases in between. CDR3 coding DNA: TGTGCCTGGGGGGACTTTCGTACGCAGTATTTT. Encoded protein: CAWGDFRTQYF. The full variable domain, rest sourced from reference TRBV30 and TRBJ2-3, is SQTIHQWPATLVQPVGSPLSLECTVEGTSNPNLYWYRQAAGRGLQLLFYSVGIGQISSEVPQNLSASRPQDRQFILSSKKLLLSDSGFYLCAWGDFRTQYFGPGTRLTVL.

This sequence joins TRBV28 and TRBJ2-7; 11 positions agree with TRBD1. Germline CDR1 MDHEN, CDR2 SYDVKM. CDR3 length equals 14 residues. Germline trimming cut 2 bases from V and 4 bases from J; bases unmatched to any gene: 1. Here the CDR3 reads CASSLGTGGYEQYF. DNA of the CDR3: TGTGCCAGCAGTTTAGGGACAGGGGGGTACGAGCAGTACTTC.

The gene calls are TRBV5-1 and TRBJ2-1; 11 bases line up with TRBD2. Germline trimming cut 2 bases from V and 7 bases from J; bases unmatched to any gene: 5. Germline V gene sequence: CDR1 SGHRS, CDR2 YFSETQ. The CDR3 is 15 residues long. As DNA, the CDR3 is TGCGCCAGCAGCTTTACCGGGACTAGCGGAAATGAGCAGTTCTTC. It is translated as CASSFTGTSGNEQFF.

This clone appeared once. The chain has TRBV27 and TRBJ1-2; 11 nucleotides align to TRBD1. The V gene end was trimmed by 3 bases and the J gene end by 6 bases; junction bases not matched to a gene: 3. The CDR3 runs to 14 residues. Germline V gene lookup returns CDR1 MNHEY and CDR2 SMNVEV (reference sequence). CDR3 loop: CASSFRTGGDGYTF. CDR3 DNA sequence: TGTGCCAGCAGTTTCCGGACAGGGGGCGATGGCTACACCTTC.

The rearrangement joins TRBV7-2 to TRBJ1-6; D ambiguous. Germline V gene lookup returns CDR1 SGHTA and CDR2 FQGNSA. CDR3 length: 13 amino acids. The CDR3 is CAGGSSYNSPLHF. CDR3 sequence (DNA): TGTGCAGGTGGCAGCTCCTATAATTCACCCCTCCACTTT.

V gene TRBV7-6 combines with J gene TRBJ1-3, with 8 bases fitting TRBD1. Germline V lookup: CDR1 SGHVS, CDR2 FNYEAQ. The CDR3 has 15 amino acids. The trim removed 5 bases at V and 3 bases at J, leaving 6 bases unmatched. CDR3 amino acids: CASSLGTGGGNTIYF. The CDR3 DNA is TGTGCCAGCAGCCTAGGGACAGGCGGTGGAAACACCATATATTTT.

This rearrangement joins TRBV30 to TRBJ2-7, with TRBD1 matching 7 bases. The J segment lost 2 bases and the V segment lost 1 base, leaving 8 bases of the junction unmatched. The germline CDR1 and CDR2 sequences are GTSNPN and SVGIG (reference sequence). The CDR3 totals 15 residues. CDR3 loop: CAWSDPGQAPYEQYF. The DNA for the CDR3 is TGTGCCTGGAGTGATCCAGGACAGGCCCCCTACGAGCAGTACTTC.

The J gene is TRBJ2-1, the V gene TRBV6-4; either TRBD1 or TRBD2 may fit D (5 bases each). CDR1 is MRHNA and CDR2 is SNTAGT in the germline V gene. The V end was cut by 5 bases, the J end by 4 bases, with 15 bases between. The CDR3 extends over 15 amino acids. The CDR3 nucleotides are TGTGCCAGCAGTCGAGCCGGGACGACTTACAATGAGCAGTTCTTC. Protein sequence: CASSRAGTTYNEQFF.

The chain joins TRBV20-1 to TRBJ1-2; a weak D match, TRBD1 (5 bases). The CDR3 consists of 11 residues. V lost 1 base and J 6 bases, leaving 6 bases between the germline ends. Germline V gene sequence: CDR1 DFQATT, CDR2 SNEGSKA (reference sequence). The CDR3: CSARAGDGYTF. The CDR3, as DNA: TGCAGTGCTAGAGCGGGGGATGGCTACACCTTC.

The chain is built from TRBV24-1 and TRBJ1-4; D is undetermined. CDR3 length: 15 residues. The germline V gene encodes CDR1 KGHDR and CDR2 SFDVKD. V lost 4 bases to trimming and J lost 3 bases, with 11 bases between them. The DNA for the CDR3 is TGTGCCACCAGTGACAACAGCTGGCCTAATGAAAAACTGTTTTTT. Translating it yields CATSDNSWPNEKLFF.

The rearrangement links TRBV27 to TRBJ1-2; 8 bases fit TRBD1. The CDR3 has 15 amino acids. Germline trimming cut 10 bases from V and 0 bases from J; bases unmatched to any gene: 10. Germline-derived CDR1 and CDR2 are MNHEY and SMNVEV (reference sequence). The CDR3 here is CAKPSTGDANYGYTF. CDR3 nucleotides: TGTGCCAAACCATCGACAGGGGACGCTAACTATGGCTACACCTTC.

The count of this clone is one. This chain links TRBV18 with TRBJ1-1; 12 bases align to TRBD1. The CDR3 has 15 residues. Looked up from germline, CDR1 is KGHSH and CDR2 is LQKENI. V lost 8 bases, J lost 4 bases, and 8 bases stayed unmatched. The CDR3 region is CASAGTGGFGTEAFF. In DNA form, the CDR3 reads TGTGCCAGCGCCGGGACAGGGGGCTTTGGCACTGAAGCTTTCTTT.

CDR3 region: CASSLDMLADSYNEQFF. Here the CDR3 DNA reads TGTGCCAGCAGCTTAGATATGCTAGCGGACTCCTACAATGAGCAGTTCTTC. The chain carries TRBV7-9 and TRBJ2-1; TRBD2 matches 7 bases. The CDR3 is 17 residues long. The V gene's germline CDR1 is SEHNR and CDR2 FQNEAQ (reference sequence). J was trimmed by 0 bases and V by 1 base; bases with no gene match: 6.

The J gene is TRBJ1-1, the V gene TRBV6-5, with D possibly being TRBD1 (6 bases). This CDR3 contains 14 residues. The germline V and J ends were trimmed by 7 bases and 4 bases, with 16 bases remaining between them. The germline gives CDR1 MNHEY, CDR2 SVGAGI. CDR3 in DNA: TGTGCCAGCACCATCGAGGGGGGCGGCACTGAAGCTTTCTTT. It specifies CASTIEGGGTEAFF.

V usage is TRBV28 and J usage is TRBJ1-5; TRBD1 agrees at 7 bases. The CDR3 is 12 amino acids. The germline V gene has CDR1 MDHEN and CDR2 SYDVKM. The V segment lost 7 bases and the J segment 9 bases; nucleotides outside the gene matches: 6. The CDR3 DNA is TGTGCCAGCAACAGACAGGGTCGGCCCCAGCATTTT. Translating gives CASNRQGRPQHF.

This clone was counted a single time. The chain has TRBV15 and TRBJ2-7; 10 nucleotides line up with TRBD1. Germline-derived CDR1 and CDR2 are LNHNV and YYDKDF (reference sequence). The CDR3 runs 15 residues. With 4 bases clipped from V and 2 bases from J, the junction kept 5 bases outside the gene matches. The CDR3 spells CATSITGTGAYEQYF. CDR3 DNA: TGTGCCACCAGCATAACCGGGACAGGGGCCTACGAGCAGTACTTC.